Presented here are 10 T cell receptor beta chains from one specimen sequenced in a study of T cells in Graves' hyperthyroidism and ophthalmopathy. From RNA transcripts, TCR beta CDR3 regions were amplified. An initial round of RT-PCR targeting the TCR CDR3 relied on the HTBI primer set. TCRdb re-called the multiplex PCR reads with MiXCR, one entry per CDR3 protein. Here the sample spans some 350,000 distinct CDR3 sequences, around 15% being singletons. The sequencing sample was made of blood. The receptor set was obtained from a woman aged 60-70 years with Graves' ophthalmopathy.

V gene TRBV28 combines with J gene TRBJ2-7, with 7 bases lining up with TRBD1. This CDR3 has 15 amino acids. Germline CDR1 MDHEN, CDR2 SYDVKM. After removal of 6 bases from V and 2 bases from J, the junction contained 10 bases not matched to a gene. This CDR3 reads CASSTGRDRPYEQYF. Written as DNA, the CDR3 is TGTGCCAGCAGCACAGGTCGGGACAGACCCTACGAGCAGTACTTC.

This clonotype appeared many times. The chain uses TRBV2 and TRBJ2-1; possibly TRBD2 for D (5 bases). The V end was cut by 4 bases, the J end by 6 bases, with 16 bases between. Germline V gene sequence: CDR1 SNHLY, CDR2 FYNNEI. The CDR3 runs 15 residues. For the CDR3, the DNA is TGTGCCAGCAGTGGATCATCTAGCTTCCCCAATGAGCAGTTCTTC. This encodes CASSGSSSFPNEQFF. Based on the CDR3 plus reference TRBV2 and TRBJ2-1, the full variable domain is EPEVTQTPSHQVTQMGQEVILRCVPISNHLYFYWYRQILGQKVEFLVSFYNNEISEKSEIFDDQFSVERPDGSNFTLKIRSTKLEDSAMYFCASSGSSSFPNEQFFGPGTRLTVL.

This clonotype showed up many times. This rearrangement joins TRBV7-9 to TRBJ2-1; 12 nucleotides align to TRBD2. The V and J ends lost 2 bases and 6 bases, in that order; junction bases with no gene match: 2. The CDR3 has 15 residues. The V gene's germline CDR1 is SEHNR and CDR2 FQNEAQ (reference sequence). The CDR3 loop reads CASSLRLAGVNEQFF. CDR3 in DNA: TGTGCCAGCAGCTTACGACTAGCGGGAGTCAATGAGCAGTTCTTC.

This clonotype was counted many times. J is TRBJ2-7 and V is TRBV7-2; TRBD2 matches 10 bases. Trimming took 1 base from V and 3 from J; bases not matched to a gene: 6. This CDR3 is 16 amino acids long. The germline V gene encodes CDR1 SGHTA and CDR2 FQGNSA. CDR3 protein: CASSLGKAGGSYEQYF. The CDR3 DNA sequence: TGTGCCAGCAGCTTAGGAAAAGCGGGAGGGAGCTACGAGCAGTACTTC.

This clonotype was observed at least ten times. The chain employs TRBV20-1 and TRBJ2-7; maybe TRBD1 (5 bases). The V gene lost 0 bases and the J gene lost 5 bases, with 17 bases spanning the gap. Germline V gene sequence: CDR1 DFQATT, CDR2 SNEGSKA (reference sequence). The CDR3 is made up of 15 amino acids. The CDR3 DNA is TGCAGTGCTAGAGATTTCACAGGCTCTGGACACGAGCAGTACTTC. This codes for CSARDFTGSGHEQYF.

Many counts were recorded for this clonotype. The chain recombines TRBV11-2 with TRBJ2-3; 7 bases line up with TRBD2. The CDR3 covers 16 residues. Trimming removed 1 base from V and 4 bases from J; junction bases left unmatched: 8. Per the germline V gene, CDR1 is SGHAT and CDR2 is FQNNGV. Here the CDR3 reads CASSLGSRLAADTQYF. The CDR3 DNA reads as TGTGCCAGCAGCTTAGGGTCGCGACTAGCCGCAGATACGCAGTATTTT.

The table lists this clonotype with a few counts. The CDR3 loop is CASSQPRTASYEQYF. CDR3 coding DNA: TGCGCCAGCAGCCAACCGCGGACGGCATCCTACGAGCAGTACTTC. The V gene is TRBV4-1, the J gene TRBJ2-7, with D uncertain. V was shortened by 2 bases and J by 1 base, with 12 bases between the two germline ends. The CDR3 sequence is 15 residues long. Germline V gene sequence: CDR1 MGHRA, CDR2 YSYEKL.

This clonotype was detected only a few times. CDR3 coding DNA: TGCAGCGTTGGTAACAGAGGGACCTACGAGCAGTACTTC. This encodes CSVGNRGTYEQYF. This chain joins TRBV29-1 and TRBJ2-7, with D perhaps matching TRBD2 (5 bases). Germline loops: CDR1 SQVTM, CDR2 ANQGSEA. The V and J ends lost 4 bases and 2 bases respectively, with 12 bases between them. This CDR3 contains 13 residues.

This clonotype was picked up many times. CDR3 loop: CAWSPGAYEQYF. The CDR3 DNA sequence: TGTGCCTGGAGTCCAGGTGCCTACGAGCAGTACTTC. V usage is TRBV30 and J usage is TRBJ2-7, with D unresolved. This CDR3 spans 12 amino acids. V lost 2 bases and J lost 2, with 7 bases in between. Germline V gene lookup returns CDR1 GTSNPN and CDR2 SVGIG (reference sequence).

The chain has TRBV19 and TRBJ1-5, with D possibly matching TRBD1 (5 bases). V dropped 7 bases and J dropped 11 bases, with 15 bases sitting between them. The CDR3 covers 12 residues. Germline assignment: CDR1 LNHDA and CDR2 SQIVND (reference sequence). The CDR3 here is CASTQGRMAQHF. CDR3 coding DNA: TGTGCCAGTACTCAGGGCAGGATGGCCCAGCATTTT.